A single sample is the source of the 14 T cell receptor beta chains below, sequenced in a study of monozygotic twins with inflammatory bowel disease (dated by TCRdb to the late 2010s). The library was generated by 5' RACE. Sequencing instrument: Illumina HiSeq 2500. The reads went through TCRdb reprocessing, and each CDR3 protein sequence gets one entry with no DNA. The table kept for this sample lists about 450,000 distinct CDR3 sequences. Together, the top ten hold about 2.4% of the sample. Sequencing used blood. The receptors shown here come from a human donor with ulcerative colitis or Crohn's disease, or a healthy co-twin of an affected twin (not recorded which).

The gene calls are TRBV3-1 and TRBJ2-1; the D call of TRBD2 rests on TCRdb alone, since no DNA is present to check it. Per germline, CDR1 LGHDT and CDR2 YNNKEL (reference sequence). The CDR3 has 15 residues. The CDR3 sequence: CASSPSGSGRNEQFF.

The chain has TRBV5-1 and TRBJ2-2; the D call of TRBD1 rests on TCRdb alone, since no DNA is present to check it. CDR3 length equals 16 residues. Looked up from germline, CDR1 is SGHRS and CDR2 is YFSETQ. The CDR3: CASSSDPGPNTGELFF.

This sequence joins TRBV6-2 or TRBV6-3 and TRBJ2-7; TCRdb returns TRBD1, unconfirmable since there is no DNA. The CDR3 sequence is 15 residues long. In germline, CDR1 is MNHEY, CDR2 SVGEGT. The CDR3 loop reads CASSPPGQGFYEQYF.

The chain uses TRBV4-2 and TRBJ2-3; with no DNA, the TCRdb D assignment of TRBD1 cannot be verified. Germline V gene lookup returns CDR1 LGHNA and CDR2 YNFKEQ. The CDR3 runs to 16 residues. The CDR3 region is CASSQEVRGGTDTQYF.

The chain has TRBV10-3 and TRBJ2-2; the D call from TCRdb, TRBD1, cannot be confirmed without DNA. There are 14 residues in the CDR3. In germline, CDR1 is ENHRY, CDR2 SYGVKD. The CDR3 reads CAISGTGNTGELFF.

V usage is TRBV6-1 and J usage is TRBJ2-1; TCRdb's D call of TRBD1 is untestable without DNA. The CDR3 covers 15 residues. Germline values: CDR1 MNHNS, CDR2 SASEGT. CDR3 loop: CASSGRDRDYNEQFF.

The chain carries TRBV6-2 or TRBV6-3 and TRBJ2-1; TCRdb lists TRBD1, though no DNA is available to test this call. The germline gives CDR1 MNHEY, CDR2 SVGEGT. The CDR3 consists of 13 residues. The CDR3 is CASSSPGRNEQFF.

This chain connects TRBV20-1 to TRBJ1-1. This CDR3 spans 11 amino acids. Germline V lookup: CDR1 DFQATT, CDR2 SNEGSKA (reference sequence). CDR3 loop: CSALLNTEAFF.

This sequence joins TRBV19 and TRBJ2-7. Germline V gene sequence: CDR1 LNHDA, CDR2 SQIVND (reference sequence). CDR3 length equals 15 residues. The CDR3 spells CASSRPGETRYEQYF.

The chain combines TRBV7-2 with TRBJ2-1; absent DNA, TCRdb's TRBD1 call cannot be checked. Per germline, CDR1 SGHTA and CDR2 FQGNSA. The CDR3 is 15 amino acids. The CDR3 here is CASSAGLYPYNEQFF.

V usage is TRBV20-1 and J usage is TRBJ1-1; TCRdb lists TRBD1, though no DNA is available to test this call. Germline CDR1 and CDR2: DFQATT and SNEGSKA (reference sequence). This CDR3 region has 18 residues. This chain's CDR3 is CSARTGISPTSRNTEAFF.

This chain uses TRBV3-1 with TRBJ1-1; as DNA is missing, the TRBD1 call by TCRdb cannot be tested. The CDR3 has 14 amino acids. Germline V gives CDR1 LGHDT, CDR2 YNNKEL (reference sequence). The CDR3 sequence is CASSQVAGAASAFF.

This chain links TRBV7-9 with TRBJ2-7; there is no DNA to check the TCRdb D call of TRBD2. This CDR3 comprises 14 residues. Germline V gives CDR1 SEHNR, CDR2 FQNEAQ (reference sequence). This chain's CDR3 is CASSQGTSDYEQYF. Complete variable domain (other parts from reference TRBV7-9 and TRBJ2-7): DTGVSQNPRHKITKRGQNVTFRCDPISEHNRLYWYRQTLGQGPEFLTYFQNEAQLEKSRLLSDRFSAERPKGSFSTLEIQRTEQGDSAMYLCASSQGTSDYEQYFGPGTRLTVT.

CDR3 protein: CASSAKAGESEAFF. This sequence joins TRBV7-2 and TRBJ1-1; the TCRdb D gene call, TRBD1, has no DNA to confirm it. The length of the CDR3 is 14 residues. CDR1 and CDR2 (germline): SGHTA, FQGNSA.